This passage covers 18 T cell receptor beta chains from one sample sequenced in a study of T cell changes during pregnancy in multiple sclerosis. Produced via immunoSEQ multiplex PCR; TCRdb's table is partial and in-frame only. The sample yields tens of thousands of clones, roughly nine tenths seen once. The sample consisted of peripheral blood, taken in the first trimester of pregnancy. These receptors came from a female donor with multiple sclerosis, enrolled in a pregnancy study.

This clone appeared a single time. The V gene is TRBV11-3, the J gene TRBJ1-3, with D possibly TRBD1 on 5 matching bases. CDR1 is SGHNT, CDR2 YENEEA, per germline. The CDR3 loop spans 14 amino acids. V lost 5 bases and J 4 bases, leaving 12 bases between the germline ends. CDR3 DNA sequence: TGTGCCAGCAGCACCAGGGAACCAGGAAACACCATATATTTT. Translated: CASSTREPGNTIYF.

The V gene is TRBV7-3, the J gene TRBJ2-1; D is possibly TRBD1 (5 bases). The CDR3 has 15 residues. The germline gives CDR1 SGHTA, CDR2 FQGTGA. Trimming took off 2 bases at V and 8 bases at J, with 16 bases between the two ends. The CDR3 sequence: CASSLGRQGNDEQFF. The CDR3 DNA sequence: TGTGCCAGCAGCTTAGGTCGGCAGGGTAACGATGAGCAGTTCTTC. The full variable domain, completed using reference TRBV7-3 and TRBJ2-1, is GAGVSQTPSNKVTEKGKYVELRCDPISGHTALYWYRQSLGQGPEFLIYFQGTGAADDSGLPNDRFFAVRPEGSVSTLKIQRTERGDSAVYLCASSLGRQGNDEQFFGPGTRLTVL.

The rearrangement uses TRBV5-5 and TRBJ2-4; the match to TRBD2 covers 10 bases. Germline V gene data show CDR1 as SGHKS and CDR2 as YYEKEE (reference sequence). This CDR3 has 15 amino acids. V was clipped by 1 base and J by 7 bases; unmatched bases: 5. The CDR3 loop reads CASSLFTSGVNIQYF. The CDR3, as DNA: TGTGCCAGCAGCTTGTTTACTAGCGGGGTTAACATTCAGTACTTC.

The rearrangement links TRBV30 to TRBJ2-1, with unresolved D. Germline CDR1 GTSNPN, CDR2 SVGIG (reference sequence). The CDR3 totals 17 residues. The V end was cut by 0 bases, the J end by 0 bases, with 15 bases between. CDR3 region: CAWSVFFGRSSYNEQFF. The DNA of the CDR3 is TGTGCCTGGAGTGTATTCTTCGGCCGGAGCTCCTACAATGAGCAGTTCTTC. Full variable domain (missing parts from reference TRBV30 and TRBJ2-1): SQTIHQWPATLVQPVGSPLSLECTVEGTSNPNLYWYRQAAGRGLQLLFYSVGIGQISSEVPQNLSASRPQDRQFILSSKKLLLSDSGFYLCAWSVFFGRSSYNEQFFGPGTRLTVL.

The chain is built from TRBV14 and TRBJ1-1, with D possibly being TRBD1 (6 bases). The CDR3 consists of 12 residues. The V end lost 0 bases, the J end lost 8 bases, and 7 bases lay between the germline ends. The germline V gene has CDR1 SGHDN and CDR2 FVKESK. CDR3 protein: CASSQDTGEAFF. CDR3 nucleotides: TGTGCCAGCAGCCAAGATACAGGGGAAGCTTTCTTT.

CDR3 coding DNA: TGCGCCAGCAGCCAAGATACGGGGGGGTACACCGGGGAGCTGTTTTTT. Translating gives CASSQDTGGYTGELFF. The V gene is TRBV4-3, the J gene TRBJ2-2, with 8 bases lining up with TRBD2. Germline V gene lookup returns CDR1 LGHNA and CDR2 YSLEER. The CDR3 loop spans 16 amino acids. Trimming at V came to 0 bases and at J to 3 bases, leaving 3 bases not matched to a gene.

This chain uses TRBV27 with TRBJ1-3; TRBD1 aligns across 10 bases. The CDR3 is 15 amino acids. The trim removed 6 bases at V and 3 bases at J, leaving 5 bases unmatched. Germline V CDR1 and CDR2: MNHEY, SMNVEV (reference sequence). CDR3 region: CASRPDRGHGNTIYF. The CDR3 bases are TGTGCCAGCAGACCCGACAGGGGGCATGGAAACACCATATATTTT.

The chain has TRBV2 and TRBJ1-2; TRBD1 might be the D (6 bases). The V gene's germline CDR1 is SNHLY and CDR2 FYNNEI. This CDR3 has 15 residues. V was cut by 2 bases and J by 2 bases, with 12 bases left in between. As DNA, the CDR3 is TGTGCCAGCAGTGAATCTATCAGGGGCAACTATGGCTACACCTTC. Residues: CASSESIRGNYGYTF. The full variable domain, rest sourced from reference TRBV2 and TRBJ1-2, is EPEVTQTPSHQVTQMGQEVILRCVPISNHLYFYWYRQILGQKVEFLVSFYNNEISEKSEIFDDQFSVERPDGSNFTLKIRSTKLEDSAMYFCASSESIRGNYGYTFGSGTRLTVV.

The CDR3 DNA follows: TGTGCCAGCAGCCCGGGACAGGGTTATTCACCCCTCCACTTT. This codes for CASSPGQGYSPLHF. The rearrangement uses TRBV7-2 and TRBJ1-6; 9 bases fit TRBD1. Germline CDR1 is SGHTA and CDR2 is FQGNSA. The J segment lost 8 bases and the V segment lost 5 bases, leaving 4 bases of the junction unmatched. This CDR3 spans 14 amino acids.

This clone was seen once. The CDR3, as DNA: TGTGCCAGCAGCCGTACCGGGACTAGCGGGATGAGTCGAACAGATACGCAGTATTTT. It yields the protein CASSRTGTSGMSRTDTQYF. The J gene is TRBJ2-3, the V gene TRBV14; TRBD2 matches 13 bases. V shed 4 bases, J shed 3 bases, and the junction held 13 bases outside the gene matches. Germline V CDR1 and CDR2: SGHDN, FVKESK. The length of the CDR3 is 19 residues.

The V and J genes are TRBV7-3 and TRBJ2-7; D possibly corresponds to TRBD2 (6 bases). The V gene's germline CDR1 is SGHTA and CDR2 FQGTGA. This CDR3 comprises 13 residues. Trimming took off 2 bases at V and 3 bases at J, with 8 bases between the two ends. The CDR3 DNA is TGTGCCAGCAGCTTAGGACTAAACTACGAGCAGTACTTC. Translating it yields CASSLGLNYEQYF.

V and J are TRBV7-2 and TRBJ2-7; TRBD1 matches at 7 bases. Per the germline V gene, CDR1 is SGHTA and CDR2 is FQGNSA. This CDR3 spans 13 amino acids. The trim removed 4 bases at V and 6 bases at J, leaving 6 bases unmatched. In nucleotides, the CDR3 is TGTGCCAGCAGCTGGGACAGCGACCTCGAGCAGTACTTC. This sequence encodes CASSWDSDLEQYF.

The chain couples TRBV7-3 to TRBJ2-1; possibly TRBD2 for D (6 bases). V lost 5 bases and J 9 bases, leaving 17 bases between the germline ends. CDR1 is SGHTA, CDR2 FQGTGA, per germline. The CDR3 is 14 amino acids. The DNA for the CDR3 is TGTGCCAGCAGCCCCCGCGGAGGGTGGGGTGAGCAGTTCTTC. Translated: CASSPRGGWGEQFF.

The chain is built from TRBV6-5 and TRBJ1-4; the D gene is possibly TRBD1 (6 bases). Looked up from germline, CDR1 is MNHEY and CDR2 is SVGAGI. The CDR3 covers 15 residues. V lost 6 bases and J 4 bases, leaving 15 bases between the germline ends. The CDR3 region is CASRQGLVFNEKLFF. CDR3 DNA sequence: TGTGCCAGCAGGCAGGGGTTAGTGTTTAATGAAAAACTGTTTTTT.

The rearrangement uses TRBV13 and TRBJ2-7, with 7 bases fitting TRBD1. CDR3 length equals 17 residues. The germline gives CDR1 PRHDT, CDR2 FYEKMQ (reference sequence). V gave up 2 bases and J gave up 2 bases; unmatched junction bases: 12. CDR3 sequence reads: CASSLQARGTGTYEQYF. The DNA of the CDR3 is TGTGCCAGCAGCTTACAAGCCAGGGGGACGGGAACCTACGAGCAGTACTTC. The variable domain in full, completed from reference TRBV13 and TRBJ2-7, reads AAGVIQSPRHLIKEKRETATLKCYPIPRHDTVYWYQQGPGQDPQFLISFYEKMQSDKGSIPDRFSAQQFSDYHSELNMSSLELGDSALYFCASSLQARGTGTYEQYFGPGTRLTVT.

The rearrangement joins TRBV9 to TRBJ2-1, with 12 bases identical to TRBD2. Losses at the gene ends were 3 bases for V and 5 bases for J; bases not matched to a gene: 0. Germline V CDR1 and CDR2: SGDLS, YYNGEE. The CDR3 consists of 14 residues. CDR3 DNA sequence: TGTGCCAGCAGCGGACTAGCGGGGGACAATGAGCAGTTCTTC. Translating gives CASSGLAGDNEQFF.

V is TRBV6-5 and J is TRBJ1-2; perhaps TRBD1 as D (6 bases). This CDR3 has 16 residues. The V and J ends lost 2 bases and 0 bases respectively, with 13 bases between them. Germline assignment: CDR1 MNHEY and CDR2 SVGAGI. The CDR3 DNA follows: TGTGCCAGCAGTTACGGTGGGGGGGGCGCTAACTATGGCTACACCTTC. As protein: CASSYGGGGANYGYTF.

The CDR3 coding sequence is TGTGCCAGCAGCCAAGAATGGGGAGCGGGAGGGTTTAACAATGAGCAGTTCTTC. This codes for CASSQEWGAGGFNNEQFF. The rearrangement joins TRBV14 to TRBJ2-1, with TRBD2 matching 10 bases. Germline V gene lookup returns CDR1 SGHDN and CDR2 FVKESK. This CDR3 has 18 amino acids. Unmatched junction bases numbered 10, after V lost 0 bases and J lost 5 bases. Looking up the rest from reference TRBV14 and TRBJ2-1 gives the full variable domain: EAGVTQFPSHSVIEKGQTVTLRCDPISGHDNLYWYRRVMGKEIKFLLHFVKESKQDESGMPNNRFLAERTGGTYSTLKVQPAELEDSGVYFCASSQEWGAGGFNNEQFFGPGTRLTVL.